The 8 T cell receptor beta chains presented below share a single source sample, sequenced in a study of cytomegalovirus exposure and HLA in healthy donors. The PCR used 60 Vbeta and 13 Jbeta primers. Clones were read by immunoSEQ multiplex PCR, and TCRdb kept only the in-frame ones, dropping some. The sample yields over 150,000 clones, around 81% seen once. The source material was PBMCs. The receptors were gathered from a woman in her forties in good health and CMV-seropositive.

This clone has only one observation. The chain joins TRBV6-5 to TRBJ2-3, with a tentative D call TRBD1 (6 bases). Trimming shortened V by 0 bases and J by 2 bases, and 9 bases separated the two germline ends. This CDR3 is built from 15 residues. Germline CDR1 MNHEY, CDR2 SVGAGI. The CDR3 protein is CASSYSNRATDTQYF. The CDR3 DNA reads as TGTGCCAGCAGTTACTCGAACAGGGCCACAGATACGCAGTATTTT.

The J gene is TRBJ1-2, the V gene TRBV30; weak D call: TRBD1 (5 bases). The CDR3 runs to 12 residues. Germline V lookup: CDR1 GTSNPN, CDR2 SVGIG (reference sequence). V lost 3 bases and J lost 7, with 12 bases in between. The CDR3 region is CAWSRVGGGYTF. CDR3 in DNA: TGTGCCTGGAGCAGGGTGGGGGGTGGCTACACCTTC.

The genes are TRBV9 and TRBJ1-4, with D possibly being TRBD1 (5 bases). Per the germline V gene, CDR1 is SGDLS and CDR2 is YYNGEE. This CDR3 spans 14 amino acids. V lost 4 bases and J 10 bases, leaving 17 bases between the germline ends. Here the CDR3 DNA reads TGTGCCAGCAGCACAAGTTCCGGGGGTGGAAAACTGTTTTTT. Translating it yields CASSTSSGGGKLFF.

Notes on this clone: Other DNA sequences from this sample encode an identical CDR3 as well. The chain has TRBV27 and TRBJ2-7, with D unresolved. Germline CDR1 MNHEY, CDR2 SMNVEV (reference sequence). Between the trimmed V and J ends, which lost 3 bases and 1 base, there was a span of 7 bases. The CDR3 is 13 amino acids. As DNA, the CDR3 is TGTGCCAGCAGTTTTCGAGGTTCCTACGAGCAGTACTTC. Encoded protein: CASSFRGSYEQYF.

This clone was seen just once. V is TRBV9 and J is TRBJ2-7; tentative D call: TRBD2 (6 bases). Trimming shortened V by 0 bases and J by 2 bases, and 9 bases separated the two germline ends. This CDR3 region has 14 residues. Germline CDR1 and CDR2: SGDLS and YYNGEE. For the CDR3, the DNA is TGTGCCAGCAGCGTAGAGGCGGGACCCTACGAGCAGTACTTC. Translated: CASSVEAGPYEQYF.

In this sample, this clone turned up once. The V and J genes are TRBV2 and TRBJ2-7, with 7 bases aligning to TRBD1. CDR3 length equals 13 residues. Unmatched junction bases numbered 4, after V lost 5 bases and J lost 3 bases. The germline gives CDR1 SNHLY, CDR2 FYNNEI. CDR3 bases: TGTGCCAGCAGTCAAAACAGGGGCTACGAGCAGTACTTC. Its translation is CASSQNRGYEQYF.

The V gene is TRBV28, the J gene TRBJ1-4; 8 nucleotides align to TRBD1. This CDR3 contains 15 residues. Germline trimming cut 4 bases from V and 4 bases from J; bases unmatched to any gene: 5. Germline CDR1 reads MDHEN; CDR2 reads SYDVKM. CDR3 sequence (DNA): TGTGCCAGCAGTTGGGACAGGTCTCTTAATGAAAAACTGTTTTTT. Translation: CASSWDRSLNEKLFF.

The chain uses TRBV7-8 and TRBJ2-3; a weak D match, TRBD2 (6 bases). The CDR3 consists of 15 residues. Trimming removed 2 bases from V and 5 bases from J, with 14 bases in between. Germline loops: CDR1 SGHVS, CDR2 FQNEAQ. CDR3: CASSLLPGRRDTQYF. DNA for the CDR3: TGTGCCAGCAGCTTATTACCCGGGAGACGAGATACGCAGTATTTT. Complete variable domain (other parts from reference TRBV7-8 and TRBJ2-3): GAGVSQSPRYKVAKRGQDVALRCDPISGHVSLFWYQQALGQGPEFLTYFQNEAQLDKSGLPSDRFFAERPEGSVSTLKIQRTQQEDSAVYLCASSLLPGRRDTQYFGPGTRLTVL.